This TCR beta chain appears in the sequencing data of a study of T cell repertoires in cytomegalovirus infection. Whole-study context: CMV infection plus the matching HLA type was flagged by public TCR beta signatures.

From the reads, TCRdb called clonotypes with MiXCR, one entry per CDR3 protein. Here the sample spans 200,000 to 300,000 distinct CDR3 sequences, around 13% being singletons. This clonotype was detected ten times or more. Its cognate antigen is unknown. Whole-study findings and limits: Cumulated frequencies of public TCR beta families served to identify carriers of CMV plus the relevant HLA. There were HLA-C-restricted CMV-specific TCR beta clonotypes dominating the ex vivo response.

The V end was cut by 4 bases, the J end by 8 bases, with 20 bases between. Germline V CDR1 and CDR2: MNHEY, SVGEGT. The CDR3 is made up of 15 amino acids. The chain has TRBV6-2 or TRBV6-3 and TRBJ1-2; D possibly corresponds to TRBD1 (5 bases). The receptor was isolated from a human donor in good health (CMV status not recorded). Some clones in this sample may be carry-over from other donors' samples. Sequenced: PBMCs. Here the CDR3 DNA reads TGTGCCAGCAGTTCTTTCCGGGACCTTCCCGAGGGCTACACCTTC. Translating gives CASSSFRDLPEGYTF.